Below, 16 T cell receptor beta chains from the same sample are listed, as sequenced in a study of early T cells in non-severe SARS-CoV-2 infection. TCRdb re-derived calls from the 5' RACE reads in MiXCR, one entry per CDR3 protein. The table includes about 92,000 distinct CDR3 sequences, approximately 17% detected once. Source material: whole blood. The receptors shown here come from an adult who was a healthcare worker with PCR-confirmed SARS-CoV-2 infection or an uninfected control (not recorded which).

This clonotype was detected only a few times. The genes are TRBV12-3 or TRBV12-4 and TRBJ1-1; D not certain. The V gene lost 7 bases and the J gene lost 7 bases, with 16 bases spanning the gap. This CDR3 has 13 amino acids. Here the CDR3 reads CASTILDGREAFF. In DNA form, the CDR3 reads TGTGCCAGCACCATATTGGACGGCCGTGAAGCTTTCTTT.

This clonotype was detected only a few times. This chain connects TRBV12-3 or TRBV12-4 to TRBJ2-2, with 9 bases identical to TRBD2. The CDR3 loop spans 15 amino acids. The J segment lost 2 bases and the V segment lost 6 bases, leaving 4 bases of the junction unmatched. The CDR3 nucleotides are TGTGCCAGCAGAGTAGCGGGGGCCAACACCGGGGAGCTGTTTTTT. Translated, it gives CASRVAGANTGELFF.

This clonotype was seen a handful of times. This chain uses TRBV18 with TRBJ1-6; TRBD1 is a possible D gene (5 bases). There are 17 residues in the CDR3. Germline V gene data show CDR1 as KGHSH and CDR2 as LQKENI. V lost 5 bases and J 5 bases, leaving 19 bases between the germline ends. CDR3 amino acids: CASSSQAGTDNNSPLHF. In DNA, the CDR3 is TGTGCCAGCTCATCGCAAGCCGGGACGGACAATAATTCACCCCTCCACTTT. Full variable domain (rest looked up from reference TRBV18 and TRBJ1-6): NAGVMQNPRHLVRRRGQEARLRCSPMKGHSHVYWYRQLPEEGLKFMVYLQKENIIDESGMPKERFSAEFPKEGPSILRIQQVVRGDSAAYFCASSSQAGTDNNSPLHFGNGTRLTVT.

There are many counts of this clonotype. The chain combines TRBV28 with TRBJ2-7, with TRBD2 identical over 9 bases. There are 14 residues in the CDR3. CDR1 is MDHEN and CDR2 is SYDVKM in the germline V gene. With 5 bases clipped from V and 4 bases from J, the junction kept 6 bases outside the gene matches. CDR3 residues: CASSGSSGTYEQYF. The CDR3 DNA reads as TGTGCCAGCAGTGGGTCTAGCGGGACGTACGAGCAGTACTTC.

This clonotype was found many times. In DNA form, the CDR3 reads TGTGCCAGCAGTTTATACAGGGGAAATGGCTACACCTTC. This codes for CASSLYRGNGYTF. The rearrangement joins TRBV28 to TRBJ1-2, with 7 bases that match TRBD1. Trimming at V came to 1 base and at J to 6 bases, leaving 2 bases not matched to a gene. This CDR3 contains 13 residues. Germline lookup yields CDR1 MDHEN and CDR2 SYDVKM.

This clonotype was seen a handful of times. This sequence joins TRBV5-6 and TRBJ2-3; D is undetermined. The CDR3 spans 17 residues. The germline V and J ends were trimmed by 0 bases and 0 bases, with 14 bases remaining between them. Germline assignment: CDR1 SGHDT and CDR2 YYEEEE. As DNA, the CDR3 is TGTGCCAGCAGCTTGGAGGGAACCTCCCCTAGCACAGATACGCAGTATTTT. Protein sequence: CASSLEGTSPSTDTQYF.

V usage is TRBV6-5 and J usage is TRBJ2-7; 11 nucleotides match TRBD2. J gave up 1 base and V 6 bases, and 8 bases lay outside the gene matches. Germline values: CDR1 MNHEY, CDR2 SVGAGI. The CDR3 loop spans 16 amino acids. CDR3 nucleotides: TGTGCCAGCAGGCGGGAAACTAGCGGGAGATCCTACGAGCAGTACTTC. As protein: CASRRETSGRSYEQYF.

V gene TRBV7-2 combines with J gene TRBJ2-3; D is undetermined. Germline V CDR1 and CDR2: SGHTA, FQGNSA. The ends were cut back, 6 bases at V and 11 bases at J, with 15 bases in the middle. The CDR3 has 12 residues. The CDR3: CASSIDRAQQYF. CDR3 in DNA: TGTGCCAGCAGTATTGACCGGGCCCAGCAGTATTTT.

In this sample, this clonotype turned up a few times. The chain uses TRBV5-6 and TRBJ2-3; D is uncertain. The CDR3 totals 12 residues. V was pared by 0 bases and J by 7 bases, with 6 bases between. Per the germline V gene, CDR1 is SGHDT and CDR2 is YYEEEE. The CDR3 coding sequence is TGTGCCAGCAGCTTGGGCGCAAATACGCAGTATTTT. Translating gives CASSLGANTQYF.

This clonotype has a count of ten or more. The rearrangement uses TRBV6-5 and TRBJ1-1; D ambiguous. Germline lookup yields CDR1 MNHEY and CDR2 SVGAGI. The CDR3 is 15 residues long. The V and J ends lost 3 bases and 4 bases respectively, with 15 bases between them. The CDR3 coding sequence is TGTGCCAGCAGTTATGGGTCCGTTAGAAGCACTGAAGCTTTCTTT. It encodes CASSYGSVRSTEAFF.

This clonotype was picked up one time. The chain joins TRBV2 to TRBJ1-1; tentative D call: TRBD1 (5 bases). CDR3 length: 13 residues. CDR1 SNHLY and CDR2 FYNNEI come from the germline V gene. Deletions cut 6 bases from V and 5 bases from J, with 13 bases between. The CDR3 DNA sequence: TGTGCCAGCAGCGGACGGGGGACGACTGAAGCTTTCTTT. Translating it yields CASSGRGTTEAFF.

This clonotype was picked up a small number of times. The chain recombines TRBV7-8 with TRBJ1-5, with D unclear. The germline V gene has CDR1 SGHVS and CDR2 FQNEAQ. This CDR3 contains 14 residues. V was pared by 5 bases and J by 1 base, with 9 bases between. The CDR3 DNA reads TGTGCCAGCAGCCCGGGGAGCAGCAATCAGCCCCAGCATTTT. As protein: CASSPGSSNQPQHF.

This clonotype was recorded a few times. This rearrangement joins TRBV20-1 to TRBJ1-2; TRBD1 matches at 11 bases. From germline, CDR1 is DFQATT and CDR2 SNEGSKA (reference sequence). The CDR3 loop spans 14 amino acids. Trimming cost V 1 base and J 6 bases; bases outside gene matches: 4. The CDR3 loop reads CSARGTGGYNGYTF. The DNA of the CDR3 is TGCAGTGCTAGAGGGACAGGGGGCTACAATGGCTACACCTTC.

This clonotype has a handful of counts. The chain couples TRBV14 to TRBJ2-7; 8 bases line up with TRBD2. Germline assignment: CDR1 SGHDN and CDR2 FVKESK. CDR3 length: 15 residues. V lost 1 base to trimming and J lost 0 bases; unmatched junction nucleotides: 2. CDR3 bases: TGTGCCAGCAGCCAAGTACTAGCGGTCTCCTACGAGCAGTACTTC. It specifies CASSQVLAVSYEQYF. Full variable domain (rest looked up from reference TRBV14 and TRBJ2-7): EAGVTQFPSHSVIEKGQTVTLRCDPISGHDNLYWYRRVMGKEIKFLLHFVKESKQDESGMPNNRFLAERTGGTYSTLKVQPAELEDSGVYFCASSQVLAVSYEQYFGPGTRLTVT.

This clonotype was found a few times. The rearrangement links TRBV2 to TRBJ2-7, with D tentatively TRBD1 (5 bases). Per the germline V gene, CDR1 is SNHLY and CDR2 is FYNNEI. CDR3 length equals 13 residues. V lost 3 bases to trimming and J lost 2 bases, with 8 bases between them. CDR3 in DNA: TGTGCCAGCAGTGAGGGCAGGGCCTACGAGCAGTACTTC. Translation: CASSEGRAYEQYF.

This clonotype was counted a few times. The genes are TRBV10-2 and TRBJ1-1; D is undetermined. Germline V gene lookup returns CDR1 WSHSY and CDR2 SAAADI. CDR3 length: 12 residues. V lost 4 bases and J lost 5, with 8 bases in between. Here the CDR3 reads CASSGTGTEAFF. CDR3 nucleotide sequence: TGCGCCAGCAGTGGAACGGGAACTGAAGCTTTCTTT.